This T cell receptor beta chain stems from a study of cytomegalovirus exposure and HLA in healthy donors. CDR1 and CDR2 (germline): MGHDK, SYGVNS. After removal of 6 bases from V and 4 bases from J, the junction contained 11 bases not matched to a gene. CDR3 length equals 15 residues. Remarks on this clone: Its specificity is unknown.

Study findings and constraints: CMV antigen specificity of three CMV-associated chains was confirmed in vitro. Certain sequence variants were highly shared and formed a cluster, and this cluster was likely a sequencing artifact. A later analysis by the authors found several of the most significant clusters apparently linked to common viral pathogens.

PCR involved 60 Vbeta and 13 Jbeta primers. The method was immunoSEQ multiplex PCR; TCRdb's version includes in-frame clones alone and lacks a portion of them. The data hold 200,000 or so clones, with approximately 80% observed a single time. The donors were healthy bone marrow donors. The specimen sequenced was PBMCs. J is TRBJ1-2 and V is TRBV25-1; 7 bases are a match to TRBD1. This receptor was identified in a boy aged 2-15 years in good health and CMV-seronegative. The CDR3: CASRGIDRVSYGYTF. The CDR3 coding sequence is TGTGCCAGCAGGGGTATTGACAGGGTGAGCTATGGCTACACCTTC.